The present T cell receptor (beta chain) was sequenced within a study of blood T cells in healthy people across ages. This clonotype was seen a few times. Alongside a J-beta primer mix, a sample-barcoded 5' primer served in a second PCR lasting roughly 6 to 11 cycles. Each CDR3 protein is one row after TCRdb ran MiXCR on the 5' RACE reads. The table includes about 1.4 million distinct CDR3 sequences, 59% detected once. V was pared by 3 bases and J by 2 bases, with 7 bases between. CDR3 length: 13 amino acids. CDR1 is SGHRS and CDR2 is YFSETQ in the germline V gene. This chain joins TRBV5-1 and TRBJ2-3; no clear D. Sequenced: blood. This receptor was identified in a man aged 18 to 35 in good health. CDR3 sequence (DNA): TGCGCCAGCAGCTCCTACACCACAGATACGCAGTATTTT. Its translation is CASSSYTTDTQYF.